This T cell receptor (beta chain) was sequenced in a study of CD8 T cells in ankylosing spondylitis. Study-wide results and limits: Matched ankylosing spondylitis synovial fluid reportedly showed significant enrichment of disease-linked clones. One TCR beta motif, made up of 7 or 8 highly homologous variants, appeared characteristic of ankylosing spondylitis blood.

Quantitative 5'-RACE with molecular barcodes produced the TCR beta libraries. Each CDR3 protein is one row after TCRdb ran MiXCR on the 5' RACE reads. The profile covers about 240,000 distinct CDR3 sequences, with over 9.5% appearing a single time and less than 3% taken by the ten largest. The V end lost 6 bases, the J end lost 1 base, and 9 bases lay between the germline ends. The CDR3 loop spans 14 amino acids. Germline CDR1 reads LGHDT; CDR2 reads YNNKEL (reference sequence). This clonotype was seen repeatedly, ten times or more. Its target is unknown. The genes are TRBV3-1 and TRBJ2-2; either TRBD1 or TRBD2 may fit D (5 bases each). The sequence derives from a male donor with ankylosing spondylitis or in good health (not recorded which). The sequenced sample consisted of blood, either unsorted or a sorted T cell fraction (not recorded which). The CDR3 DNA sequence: TGTGCCAGCAGGGGGGTAAGGAACACCGGGGAGCTGTTTTTT. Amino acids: CASRGVRNTGELFF. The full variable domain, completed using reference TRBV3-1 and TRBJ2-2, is DTAVSQTPKYLVTQMGNDKSIKCEQNLGHDTMYWYKQDSKKFLKIMFSYNNKELIINETVPNRFSPKSPDKAHLNLHINSLELGDSAVYFCASRGVRNTGELFFGEGSRLTVL.